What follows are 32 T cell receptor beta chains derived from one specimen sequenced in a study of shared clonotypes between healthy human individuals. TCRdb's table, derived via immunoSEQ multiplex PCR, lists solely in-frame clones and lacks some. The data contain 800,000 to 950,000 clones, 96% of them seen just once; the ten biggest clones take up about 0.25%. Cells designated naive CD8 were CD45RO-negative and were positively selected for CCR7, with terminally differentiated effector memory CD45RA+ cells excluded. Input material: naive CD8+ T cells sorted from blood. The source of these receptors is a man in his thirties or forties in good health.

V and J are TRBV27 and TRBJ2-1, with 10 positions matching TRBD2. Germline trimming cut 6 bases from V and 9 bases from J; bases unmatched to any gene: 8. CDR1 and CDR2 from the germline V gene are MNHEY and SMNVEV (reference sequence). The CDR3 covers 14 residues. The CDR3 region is CASSLSGRIVEQFF. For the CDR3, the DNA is TGTGCCAGCAGCCTTAGCGGGAGGATTGTTGAGCAGTTCTTC.

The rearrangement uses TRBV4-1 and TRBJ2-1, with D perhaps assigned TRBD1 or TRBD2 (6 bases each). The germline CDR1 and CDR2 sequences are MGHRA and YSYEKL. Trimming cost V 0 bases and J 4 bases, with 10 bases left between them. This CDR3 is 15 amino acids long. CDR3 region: CASSQEGGVYNEQFF. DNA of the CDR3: TGCGCCAGCAGCCAAGAGGGGGGCGTGTACAATGAGCAGTTCTTC.

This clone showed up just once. The CDR3 DNA sequence: TGTGCCAGCAGTTTTTTCGGCAATCAGCCCCAGCATTTT. Amino acids: CASSFFGNQPQHF. The chain recombines TRBV28 with TRBJ1-5, with no clear D. Germline V lookup: CDR1 MDHEN, CDR2 SYDVKM. Between the trimmed V and J ends, which lost 3 bases and 2 bases, there was a span of 5 bases. The CDR3 has 13 amino acids.

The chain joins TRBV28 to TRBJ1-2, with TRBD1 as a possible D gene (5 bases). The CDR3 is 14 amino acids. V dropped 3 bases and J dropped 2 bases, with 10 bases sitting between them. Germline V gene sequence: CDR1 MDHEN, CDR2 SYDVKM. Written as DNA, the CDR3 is TGTGCCAGCAGTTTCGCAGGGTCAAACTATGGCTACACCTTC. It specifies CASSFAGSNYGYTF.

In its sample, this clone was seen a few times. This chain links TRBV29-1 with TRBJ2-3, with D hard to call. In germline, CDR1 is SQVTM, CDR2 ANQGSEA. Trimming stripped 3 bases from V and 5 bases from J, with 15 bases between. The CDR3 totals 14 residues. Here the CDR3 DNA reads TGCAGCGTTGATTTTGGTCTCGAGGTAGATACGCAGTATTTT. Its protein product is CSVDFGLEVDTQYF.

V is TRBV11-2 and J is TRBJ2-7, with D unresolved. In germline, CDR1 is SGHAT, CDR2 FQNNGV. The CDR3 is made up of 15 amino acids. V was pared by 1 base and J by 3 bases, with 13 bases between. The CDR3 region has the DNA TGTGCCAGCAGCTTAGGTGCCCTGACGGGCTACGAGCAGTACTTC. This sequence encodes CASSLGALTGYEQYF.

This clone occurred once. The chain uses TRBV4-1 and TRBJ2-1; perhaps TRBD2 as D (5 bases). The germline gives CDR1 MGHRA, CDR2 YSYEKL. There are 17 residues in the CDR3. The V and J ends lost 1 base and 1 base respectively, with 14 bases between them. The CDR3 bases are TGCGCCAGCAGCCAAGGAATTGTAGCGTCTTCCTACAATGAGCAGTTCTTC. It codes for CASSQGIVASSYNEQFF.

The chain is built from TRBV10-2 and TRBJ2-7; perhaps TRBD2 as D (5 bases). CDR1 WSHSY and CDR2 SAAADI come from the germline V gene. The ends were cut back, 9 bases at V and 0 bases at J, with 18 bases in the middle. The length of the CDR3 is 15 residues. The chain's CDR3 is CASSPAPSGSYEQYF. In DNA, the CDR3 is TGCGCCAGTTCCCCGGCCCCCAGCGGCTCCTACGAGCAGTACTTC.

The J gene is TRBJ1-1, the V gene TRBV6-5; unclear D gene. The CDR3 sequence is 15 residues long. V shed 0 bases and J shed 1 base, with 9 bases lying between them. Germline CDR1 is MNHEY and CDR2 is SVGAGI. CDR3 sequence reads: CASSYSGSGNTEAFF. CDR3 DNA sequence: TGTGCCAGCAGTTACTCGGGGTCAGGGAACACTGAAGCTTTCTTT.

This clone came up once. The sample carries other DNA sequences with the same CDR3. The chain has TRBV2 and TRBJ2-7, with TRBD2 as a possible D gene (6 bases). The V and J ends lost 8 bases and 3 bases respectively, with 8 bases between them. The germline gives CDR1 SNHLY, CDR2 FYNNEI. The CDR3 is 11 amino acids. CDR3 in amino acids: CASRDFYEQYF. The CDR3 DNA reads TGTGCCAGCCGGGACTTCTACGAGCAGTACTTC.

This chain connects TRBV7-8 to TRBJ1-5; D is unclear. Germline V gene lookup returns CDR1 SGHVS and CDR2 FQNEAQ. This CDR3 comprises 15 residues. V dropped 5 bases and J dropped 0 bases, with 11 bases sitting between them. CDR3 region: CASSPHTDSNQPQHF. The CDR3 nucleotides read TGTGCCAGCAGCCCGCACACGGATAGCAATCAGCCCCAGCATTTT.

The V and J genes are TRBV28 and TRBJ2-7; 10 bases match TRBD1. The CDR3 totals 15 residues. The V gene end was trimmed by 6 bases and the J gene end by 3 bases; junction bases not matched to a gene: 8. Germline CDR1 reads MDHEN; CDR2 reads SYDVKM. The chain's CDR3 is CASRIAGTGDYEQYF. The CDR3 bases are TGTGCCAGCAGAATTGCCGGGACAGGGGACTACGAGCAGTACTTC.

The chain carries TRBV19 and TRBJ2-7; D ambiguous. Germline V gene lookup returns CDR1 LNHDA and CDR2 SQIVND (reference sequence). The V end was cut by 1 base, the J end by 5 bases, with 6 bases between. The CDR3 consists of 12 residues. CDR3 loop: CASSIGMDEQYF. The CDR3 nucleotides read TGTGCCAGTAGTATAGGGATGGACGAGCAGTACTTC.

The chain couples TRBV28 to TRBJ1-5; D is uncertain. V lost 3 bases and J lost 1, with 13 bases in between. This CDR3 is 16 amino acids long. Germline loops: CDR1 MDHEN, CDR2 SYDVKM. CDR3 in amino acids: CASSLFLGTSNQPQHF. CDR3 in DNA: TGTGCCAGCAGTTTGTTTCTCGGCACCAGCAATCAGCCCCAGCATTTT. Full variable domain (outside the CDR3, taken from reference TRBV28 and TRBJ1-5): DVKVTQSSRYLVKRTGEKVFLECVQDMDHENMFWYRQDPGLGLRLIYFSYDVKMKEKGDIPEGYSVSREKKERFSLILESASTNQTSMYLCASSLFLGTSNQPQHFGDGTRLSIL.

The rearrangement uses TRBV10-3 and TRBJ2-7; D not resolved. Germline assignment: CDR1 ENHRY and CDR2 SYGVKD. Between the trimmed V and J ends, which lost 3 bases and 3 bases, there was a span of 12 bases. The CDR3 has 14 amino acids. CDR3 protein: CAISEPGLNYEQYF. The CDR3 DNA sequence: TGTGCCATCAGTGAACCGGGTCTTAACTACGAGCAGTACTTC.

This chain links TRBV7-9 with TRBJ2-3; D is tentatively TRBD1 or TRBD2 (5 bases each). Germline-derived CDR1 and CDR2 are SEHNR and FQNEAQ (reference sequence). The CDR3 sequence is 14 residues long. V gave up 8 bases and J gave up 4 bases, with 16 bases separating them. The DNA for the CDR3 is TGTGCCAGCCACGGGGCCCCATCTCCAGATACGCAGTATTTT. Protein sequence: CASHGAPSPDTQYF.

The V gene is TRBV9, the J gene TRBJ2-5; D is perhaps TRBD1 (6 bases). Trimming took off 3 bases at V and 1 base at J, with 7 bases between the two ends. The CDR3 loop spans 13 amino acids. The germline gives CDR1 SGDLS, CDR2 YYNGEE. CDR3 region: CASSGDIQETQYF. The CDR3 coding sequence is TGTGCCAGCAGCGGGGACATCCAAGAGACCCAGTACTTC.

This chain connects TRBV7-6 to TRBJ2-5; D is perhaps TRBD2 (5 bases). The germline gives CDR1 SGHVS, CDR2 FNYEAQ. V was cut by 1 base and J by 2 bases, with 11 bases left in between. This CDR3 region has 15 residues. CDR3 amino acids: CASSLEAGGQETQYF. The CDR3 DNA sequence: TGTGCCAGCAGCTTAGAGGCCGGAGGTCAAGAGACCCAGTACTTC.

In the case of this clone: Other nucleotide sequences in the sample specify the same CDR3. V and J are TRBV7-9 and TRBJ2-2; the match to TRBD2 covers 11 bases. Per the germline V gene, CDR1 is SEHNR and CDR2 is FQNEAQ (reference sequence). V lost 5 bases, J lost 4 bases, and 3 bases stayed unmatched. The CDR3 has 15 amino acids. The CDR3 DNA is TGTGCCAGCAGCCCTCTAGCGGGAGGCACCGGGGAGCTGTTTTTT. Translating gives CASSPLAGGTGELFF.

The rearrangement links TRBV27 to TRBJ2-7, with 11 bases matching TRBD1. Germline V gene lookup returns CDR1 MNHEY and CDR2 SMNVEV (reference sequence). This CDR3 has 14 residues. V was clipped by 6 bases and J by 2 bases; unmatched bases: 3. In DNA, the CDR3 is TGTGCCAGCAGCGTGGGACAGGGGGCCTACGAGCAGTACTTC. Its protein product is CASSVGQGAYEQYF.

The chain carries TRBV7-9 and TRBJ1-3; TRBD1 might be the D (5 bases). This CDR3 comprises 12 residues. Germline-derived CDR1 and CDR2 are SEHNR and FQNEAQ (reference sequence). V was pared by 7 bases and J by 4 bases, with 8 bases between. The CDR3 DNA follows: TGTGCCAGCACGACAGCCGGAAACACCATATATTTT. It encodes CASTTAGNTIYF.

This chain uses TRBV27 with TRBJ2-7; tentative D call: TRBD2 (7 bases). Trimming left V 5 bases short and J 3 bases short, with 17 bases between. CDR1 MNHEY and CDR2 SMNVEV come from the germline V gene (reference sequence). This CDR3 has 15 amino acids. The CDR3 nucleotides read TGTGCCAGCAGTCGAAGGGGGGGCGGGAGCTACGAGCAGTACTTC. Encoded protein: CASSRRGGGSYEQYF.

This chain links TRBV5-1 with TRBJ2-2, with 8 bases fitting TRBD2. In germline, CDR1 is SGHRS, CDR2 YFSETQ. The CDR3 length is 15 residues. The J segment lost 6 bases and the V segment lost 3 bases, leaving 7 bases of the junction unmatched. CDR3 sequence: CASSSSGGPPGELFF. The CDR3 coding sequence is TGCGCCAGCAGCTCTTCGGGAGGGCCCCCCGGGGAGCTGTTTTTT.

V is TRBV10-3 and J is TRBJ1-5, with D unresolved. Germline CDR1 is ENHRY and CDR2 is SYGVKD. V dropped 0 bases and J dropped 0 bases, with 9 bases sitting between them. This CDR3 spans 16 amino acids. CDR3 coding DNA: TGTGCCATCAGTGAGTCGGCAGGATATAGCAATCAGCCCCAGCATTTT. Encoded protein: CAISESAGYSNQPQHF.

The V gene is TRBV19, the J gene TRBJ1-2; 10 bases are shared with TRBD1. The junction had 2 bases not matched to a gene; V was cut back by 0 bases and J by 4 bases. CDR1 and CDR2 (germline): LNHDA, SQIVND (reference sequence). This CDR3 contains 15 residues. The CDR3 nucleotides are TGTGCCAGTAGTATAGAGGGACAGGGGAGCTATGGCTACACCTTC. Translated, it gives CASSIEGQGSYGYTF.

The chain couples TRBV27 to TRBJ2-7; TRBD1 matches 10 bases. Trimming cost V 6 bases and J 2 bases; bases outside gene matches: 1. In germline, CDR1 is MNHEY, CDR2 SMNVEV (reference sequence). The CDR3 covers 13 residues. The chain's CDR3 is CASSGQGAYEQYF. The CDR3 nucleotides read TGTGCCAGCAGCGGACAGGGGGCCTACGAGCAGTACTTC.

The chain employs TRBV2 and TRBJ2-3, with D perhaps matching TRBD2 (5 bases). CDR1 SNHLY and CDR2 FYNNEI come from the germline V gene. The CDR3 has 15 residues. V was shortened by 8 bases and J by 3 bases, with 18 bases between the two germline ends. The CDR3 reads CASCCGPPRTDTQYF. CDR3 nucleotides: TGTGCCAGCTGTTGCGGGCCCCCCCGAACAGATACGCAGTATTTT.

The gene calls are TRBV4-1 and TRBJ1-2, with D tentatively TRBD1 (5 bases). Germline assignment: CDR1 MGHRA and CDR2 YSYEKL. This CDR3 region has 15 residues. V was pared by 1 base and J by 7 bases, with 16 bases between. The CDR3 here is CASSQVFGQPAGYTF. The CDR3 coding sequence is TGCGCCAGCAGCCAAGTTTTCGGACAACCGGCTGGCTACACCTTC.

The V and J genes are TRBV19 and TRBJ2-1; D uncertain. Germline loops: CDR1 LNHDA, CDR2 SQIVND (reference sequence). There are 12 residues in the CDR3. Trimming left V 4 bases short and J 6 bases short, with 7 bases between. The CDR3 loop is CASSSLGNEQFF. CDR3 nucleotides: TGTGCCAGTAGTAGCCTTGGCAATGAGCAGTTCTTC. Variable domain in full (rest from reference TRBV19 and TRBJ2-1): DGGITQSPKYLFRKEGQNVTLSCEQNLNHDAMYWYRQDPGQGLRLIYYSQIVNDFQKGDIAEGYSVSREKKESFPLTVTSAQKNPTAFYLCASSSLGNEQFFGPGTRLTVL.

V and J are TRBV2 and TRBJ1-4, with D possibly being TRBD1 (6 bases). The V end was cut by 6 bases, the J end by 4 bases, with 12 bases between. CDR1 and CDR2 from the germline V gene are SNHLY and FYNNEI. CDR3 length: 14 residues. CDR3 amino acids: CASRGAGFNEKLFF. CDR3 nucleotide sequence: TGTGCCAGCAGGGGGGCAGGGTTTAATGAAAAACTGTTTTTT.

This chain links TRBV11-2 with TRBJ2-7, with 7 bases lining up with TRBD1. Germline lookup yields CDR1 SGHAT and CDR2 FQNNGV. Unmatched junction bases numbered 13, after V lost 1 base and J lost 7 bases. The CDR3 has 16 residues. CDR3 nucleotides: TGTGCCAGCAGCTTAGGGCCCCAGGGGGTCCCTATGGAGCAGTACTTC. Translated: CASSLGPQGVPMEQYF. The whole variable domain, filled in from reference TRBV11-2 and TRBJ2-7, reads EAGVAQSPRYKIIEKRQSVAFWCNPISGHATLYWYQQILGQGPKLLIQFQNNGVVDDSQLPKDRFSAERLKGVDSTLKIQPAKLEDSAVYLCASSLGPQGVPMEQYFGPGTRLTVT.

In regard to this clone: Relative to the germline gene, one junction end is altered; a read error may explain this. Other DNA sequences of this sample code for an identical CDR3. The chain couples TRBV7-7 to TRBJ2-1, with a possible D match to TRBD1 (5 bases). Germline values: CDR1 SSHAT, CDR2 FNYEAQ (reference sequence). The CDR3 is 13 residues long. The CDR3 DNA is TGTGCTAGCAGCTTAGCATCAGGGTATGAGCAGTTCTTC. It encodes CASSLASGYEQFF.